Detailed here is one TCR beta chain. The method was immunoSEQ multiplex PCR; TCRdb's version includes in-frame clones alone and lacks a portion of them. The sample has around 250,000 clones, approximately 85% seen once. Trimming left V 6 bases short and J 10 bases short, with 15 bases between. The CDR3 is 12 residues long. From germline, CDR1 is SEHNR and CDR2 FQNEAQ (reference sequence). The data derive from a study of blood T cell repertoires in COVID-19. Background on the study: The origin of the acute and convalescent COVID-19 samples was the United States, Italy and Spain. In each case, the material was cDNA or gDNA derived from T cells, B-cell-depleted T cells, or PBMCs.

Participants' reported clinical history set cohort assignment. The sequencing sample was made of PBMCs or T cells enriched from blood (not recorded which). The sequence was obtained from a woman between 45 and 65 years old who had recovered from COVID-19. The chain links TRBV7-9 to TRBJ1-1; D ambiguous. The DNA of the CDR3 is TGTGCCAGCAGGGGTTTCAGCGAAGGAGCTTTCTTT. It yields the protein CASRGFSEGAFF.